This entry lists 29 T cell receptor beta chains sequenced from one sample in a study of graft-versus-host responses after intestinal transplantation. Sequencing was performed with immunoSEQ multiplex PCR; in TCRdb, only in-frame clones are kept and a portion is missing. Of 60,000 to 65,000 clones in the sample, approximately 91% were seen once. Intraepithelial and lamina propria lymphocytes were isolated from graft specimens. Sequencing used ileum tissue, obtained approximately 56 weeks after transplant. These receptors came from a human patient who received an intestinal transplant, so some T cells may come from the graft donor.

The chain joins TRBV2 to TRBJ2-1; TRBD1 aligns across 12 bases. V shed 3 bases and J 6 bases; nucleotides not matched to a gene: 9. The CDR3 is 17 amino acids. Germline values: CDR1 SNHLY, CDR2 FYNNEI. CDR3 region: CASSETLQGQGANEQFF. The CDR3, as DNA: TGTGCCAGCAGTGAGACCCTTCAGGGACAGGGGGCCAATGAGCAGTTCTTC.

This sequence joins TRBV25-1 and TRBJ2-5; D gene unclear. V shed 6 bases and J shed 2 bases, with 16 bases lying between them. Per germline, CDR1 MGHDK and CDR2 SYGVNS. The CDR3 runs to 15 residues. Here the CDR3 reads CASRGTGYGQETQYF. In nucleotides, the CDR3 is TGTGCCAGCAGGGGAACGGGCTATGGACAAGAGACCCAGTACTTC.

The V and J genes are TRBV13 and TRBJ2-7; D ambiguous. The CDR3 is made up of 15 amino acids. The germline CDR1 and CDR2 sequences are PRHDT and FYEKMQ (reference sequence). V was trimmed by 1 base and J by 7 bases, leaving 17 bases between them. Written as DNA, the CDR3 is TGTGCCAGCAGCTTAGAGTCCCGGTACGTAGGTGAGCAGTACTTC. This codes for CASSLESRYVGEQYF.

The V gene is TRBV4-1, the J gene TRBJ2-7; perhaps TRBD2 as D (5 bases). Trimming pared 3 bases from V and 3 bases from J, leaving 18 bases between. Germline CDR1 and CDR2: MGHRA and YSYEKL. The CDR3 runs 16 residues. CDR3 coding DNA: TGCGCCAGCAGCCAGATGGGCGGGTCAGCGTACTACGAGCAGTACTTC. This codes for CASSQMGGSAYYEQYF.

This sequence joins TRBV30 and TRBJ1-4; maybe TRBD1 (5 bases). Trimming took 2 bases from V and 0 from J, leaving 16 bases between them. Germline V gives CDR1 GTSNPN, CDR2 SVGIG (reference sequence). This CDR3 comprises 17 residues. The CDR3 spells CAWSFLGTYATNEKLFF. The CDR3 DNA reads as TGTGCCTGGAGTTTCCTGGGGACTTATGCAACTAATGAAAAACTGTTTTTT.

The chain links TRBV2 to TRBJ1-1, with D uncertain. CDR1 and CDR2 (germline): SNHLY, FYNNEI. This CDR3 has 14 amino acids. V was clipped by 1 base and J by 1 base, with 7 bases between them. The CDR3: CASSEGLWNTEAFF. The DNA for the CDR3 is TGTGCCAGCAGTGAAGGCCTGTGGAACACTGAAGCTTTCTTT.

The chain links TRBV6-6 to TRBJ1-2; D is ambiguous. Germline CDR1 MNHNY, CDR2 SVGAGI (reference sequence). The CDR3 is made up of 13 amino acids. V was shortened by 0 bases and J by 8 bases, with 10 bases between the two germline ends. The CDR3 DNA reads TGTGCCAGCAGTTACTCCCCTGAGGGCGGCTACACCTTC. Translating it yields CASSYSPEGGYTF.

V usage is TRBV2 and J usage is TRBJ2-3; D not resolved. There are 14 residues in the CDR3. Germline V gives CDR1 SNHLY, CDR2 FYNNEI. Between the trimmed V and J ends, which lost 11 bases and 0 bases, there was a span of 15 bases. The DNA of the CDR3 is TGTGCCTGCTTCTTAGCCCCTAGCACAGATACGCAGTATTTT. Translated, it gives CACFLAPSTDTQYF.

The chain carries TRBV11-2 and TRBJ2-2; D possibly uses TRBD1 or TRBD2 (6 bases each). V lost 0 bases and J 5 bases, leaving 13 bases between the germline ends. This CDR3 comprises 16 residues. Germline V gives CDR1 SGHAT, CDR2 FQNNGV. CDR3 sequence reads: CASSLDRGRITGELFF. CDR3 sequence (DNA): TGTGCCAGCAGCTTAGATCGGGGGCGTATTACCGGGGAGCTGTTTTTT.

V usage is TRBV27 and J usage is TRBJ2-2; TRBD2 agrees at 12 bases. The CDR3 loop spans 15 amino acids. Per germline, CDR1 MNHEY and CDR2 SMNVEV (reference sequence). With V trimmed by 6 bases and J by 4 bases, 3 bases remained unmatched. CDR3 DNA: TGTGCCAGCAGGGGACTAGCGGGCTTCACCGGGGAGCTGTTTTTT. It codes for CASRGLAGFTGELFF.

This clone has just a few counts. The chain employs TRBV6-6 and TRBJ1-2; D is ambiguous. The CDR3 contains 13 residues. V lost 0 bases and J lost 3, with 5 bases in between. Looked up from germline, CDR1 is MNHNY and CDR2 is SVGAGI (reference sequence). The CDR3: CASSYSTHYGYTF. The CDR3 DNA follows: TGTGCCAGCAGTTACTCGACTCACTATGGCTACACCTTC.

Note on this clone: A junction boundary mismatches the germline segment, possibly from a read error. The chain combines TRBV28 with TRBJ2-7; 8 bases fit TRBD1. CDR1 and CDR2 (germline): MDHEN, SYDVKM. This CDR3 has 13 amino acids. This CDR3 reads CAGSQGAGYEQYF. Written as DNA, the CDR3 is TGTGCCGGCAGTCAGGGGGCGGGCTACGAGCAGTACTTC.

The gene calls are TRBV7-3 and TRBJ2-3; D call uncertain. Trimming cost V 2 bases and J 5 bases, with 8 bases left between them. The germline CDR1 and CDR2 sequences are SGHTA and FQGTGA. The CDR3 sequence is 13 residues long. CDR3 nucleotide sequence: TGTGCCAGCAGCTTACCTAACGGAGATACGCAGTATTTT. This gives the protein CASSLPNGDTQYF.

The V and J genes are TRBV12-2 and TRBJ2-4; TRBD2 is the table's D call, not checked against the DNA. TRBV12-2 is annotated as a pseudogene. The CDR3 loop spans 16 amino acids. The CDR3 loop reads CASRLGPIADKNIQYF. DNA for the CDR3: TGTGCAAGTCGCTTAGGTCCAATAGCGGACAAAAACATTCAGTACTTC.

CDR3 region: CASSPGTSGTYEQYF. The CDR3 DNA reads TGTGCCAGCTCACCTGGGACTAGCGGGACCTACGAGCAGTACTTC. The V call is TRBV18, the J call TRBJ2-7, with 13 positions matching TRBD2. Germline CDR1 is KGHSH and CDR2 is LQKENI. The CDR3 has 15 residues. V trimming: 3 bases; J trimming: 2 bases; junction bases outside the gene matches: 1.

J is TRBJ2-7 and V is TRBV4-1, with 9 positions matching TRBD2. The CDR3 loop spans 17 amino acids. Germline V gives CDR1 MGHRA, CDR2 YSYEKL. With 2 bases clipped from V and 1 base from J, the junction kept 9 bases outside the gene matches. This chain's CDR3 is CASSQPSLAGTSYEQYF. In DNA, the CDR3 is TGCGCCAGCAGCCAACCCTCCCTAGCGGGAACGTCCTACGAGCAGTACTTC.

This chain uses TRBV27 with TRBJ2-7; 14 bases align to TRBD2. CDR3 size: 16 residues. Germline V gene sequence: CDR1 MNHEY, CDR2 SMNVEV (reference sequence). With 6 bases clipped from V and 5 bases from J, the junction kept 9 bases outside the gene matches. The CDR3 here is CASSQTSGRAFHEQYF. CDR3 in DNA: TGTGCCAGCAGCCAGACTAGCGGGAGGGCCTTCCACGAGCAGTACTTC.

This rearrangement joins TRBV4-1 to TRBJ2-7, with TRBD2 identical over 7 bases. The CDR3 has 12 amino acids. The germline V gene encodes CDR1 MGHRA and CDR2 YSYEKL. V lost 0 bases and J lost 10; bases outside the gene matches: 3. CDR3 residues: CASSQDGGLQYF. The CDR3 DNA is TGCGCCAGCAGCCAAGATGGGGGACTACAGTACTTC.

The chain employs TRBV6-6 and TRBJ1-1; 9 bases are a match to TRBD1. V shed 11 bases and J 10 bases; nucleotides not matched to a gene: 8. Germline V CDR1 and CDR2: MNHNY, SVGAGI (reference sequence). The CDR3 runs 11 residues. CDR3 DNA sequence: TGTGCCTCAGGACAGGGGCGTGCAGCTTTCTTT. The encoded protein is CASGQGRAAFF.

The chain uses TRBV27 and TRBJ2-1; D gene uncertain. Deletions cut 4 bases from V and 4 bases from J, with 11 bases between. Germline V CDR1 and CDR2: MNHEY, SMNVEV (reference sequence). There are 14 residues in the CDR3. CDR3 residues: CASSSTDTYNEQFF. The CDR3 nucleotides are TGTGCCAGCAGTTCGACCGACACTTACAATGAGCAGTTCTTC.

This chain links TRBV6-6 with TRBJ2-5; D gene uncertain. The CDR3 totals 11 residues. Germline CDR1 is MNHNY and CDR2 is SVGAGI (reference sequence). V was clipped by 1 base and J by 5 bases, with 2 bases between them. CDR3 sequence: CASSYWETQYF. CDR3 nucleotides: TGTGCCAGCAGTTACTGGGAGACCCAGTACTTC.

The J gene is TRBJ1-3, the V gene TRBV5-6; no firm D call. The V end was cut by 1 base, the J end by 8 bases, with 7 bases between. Germline CDR1 reads SGHDT; CDR2 reads YYEEEE. The CDR3 length is 12 residues. The CDR3 sequence: CASSLRRHTIYF. The CDR3 DNA follows: TGTGCCAGCAGCTTGAGAAGACACACCATATATTTT.

The chain recombines TRBV2 with TRBJ2-1, with 9 bases identical to TRBD1. The germline CDR1 and CDR2 sequences are SNHLY and FYNNEI. The CDR3 is made up of 15 amino acids. Losses at the gene ends were 4 bases for V and 6 bases for J; bases not matched to a gene: 7. CDR3 sequence (DNA): TGTGCCAGCAGTGTATCCGGGACAGGGCCCAATGAGCAGTTCTTC. Translating gives CASSVSGTGPNEQFF. Together with reference TRBV2 and TRBJ2-1, the CDR3 gives the full variable domain: EPEVTQTPSHQVTQMGQEVILRCVPISNHLYFYWYRQILGQKVEFLVSFYNNEISEKSEIFDDQFSVERPDGSNFTLKIRSTKLEDSAMYFCASSVSGTGPNEQFFGPGTRLTVL.

V usage is TRBV28 and J usage is TRBJ2-7; 12 nucleotides align to TRBD2. Unmatched junction bases numbered 6, after V lost 4 bases and J lost 8 bases. The length of the CDR3 is 14 residues. The germline CDR1 and CDR2 sequences are MDHEN and SYDVKM. CDR3 DNA sequence: TGTGCCAGCAGTTCGACTAGCGGGAGTTTTCAGCAGTACTTC. Translating gives CASSSTSGSFQQYF.

This chain uses TRBV29-1 with TRBJ1-5, with D possibly matching TRBD1 (6 bases). Germline CDR1 reads SQVTM; CDR2 reads ANQGSEA. This CDR3 comprises 14 residues. With 4 bases removed from V and 1 base from J, the gap between germline ends came to 11 bases. CDR3 region: CSVGRGGSNQPQHF. Here the CDR3 DNA reads TGCAGCGTTGGTAGGGGGGGGAGCAATCAGCCCCAGCATTTT.

This clone showed up just once. The V and J genes are TRBV7-9 and TRBJ2-1; 8 nucleotides match TRBD2. V shed 3 bases and J 9 bases; nucleotides not matched to a gene: 10. The length of the CDR3 is 15 residues. In germline, CDR1 is SEHNR, CDR2 FQNEAQ (reference sequence). As DNA, the CDR3 is TGTGCCAGCAGCTTCGTCCGGGAGGGCCGGGGTGAGCAGTTCTTC. This codes for CASSFVREGRGEQFF.

The rearrangement joins TRBV9 to TRBJ2-1; TRBD2 aligns across 8 bases. Germline V lookup: CDR1 SGDLS, CDR2 YYNGEE. The CDR3 sequence is 16 residues long. J gave up 6 bases and V 3 bases, and 11 bases lay outside the gene matches. CDR3 nucleotides: TGTGCCAGCAGCGCGCTGGGGACTAGTTCTGGCAATGAGCAGTTCTTC. As protein: CASSALGTSSGNEQFF.

CDR3 in DNA: TGTGCCAGCAGTGTAAAAGGGTGGGGGAACACCGGGGAGCTGTTTTTT. This translates into CASSVKGWGNTGELFF. The V gene is TRBV28, the J gene TRBJ2-2; D gene unclear. Germline V CDR1 and CDR2: MDHEN, SYDVKM. The CDR3 extends over 16 amino acids. V lost 5 bases, J lost 1 base, and 14 bases lay in between.

The rearrangement joins TRBV10-2 to TRBJ2-7; D is ambiguous. Trimming took off 2 bases at V and 4 bases at J, with 3 bases between the two ends. CDR3 length equals 11 residues. In germline, CDR1 is WSHSY, CDR2 SAAADI. CDR3 sequence (DNA): TGCGCCAGCAGTGAGGGTTACGAGCAGTACTTC. It translates to CASSEGYEQYF.